This entry features one T cell receptor beta chain sequence. Per the original methods: Amplified reference gene primers provided the basis for estimating nucleated cell counts. The data were produced by immunoSEQ multiplex PCR, yet TCRdb's version contains in-frame clones alone and is incomplete. D and trimming were read from the DNA, whereas the V and J calls and clone size are those reported in that table. The sample includes tens of thousands of clones, over 75% of them seen just once. This specimen belongs to a study of blood T cell repertoires in COVID-19. Trimming at V came to 3 bases and at J to 6 bases, leaving 8 bases not matched to a gene. The CDR3 is 15 residues long. Germline CDR1 WSHSY, CDR2 SAAADI.

The genes are TRBV10-2 and TRBJ2-7, with 10 bases fitting TRBD1. Sequences were obtained from peripheral blood. This receptor was obtained from a human donor with acute or convalescent COVID-19. The donor label of this sample is uncertain. CDR3 region: CASSDVTGGKGEQYF. In nucleotides, the CDR3 is TGCGCCAGCAGTGACGTGACAGGGGGCAAGGGCGAGCAGTACTTC.